The present entry profiles one T cell receptor (beta chain) with its context. The antigen is not known. This may be a read error: a much more frequent sequence differs by one nucleotide. The CDR3 totals 14 residues. The germline gives CDR1 SGHVS, CDR2 FQNEAQ. This entry belongs to a study of T-cell reconstitution after alpha-beta-depleted transplantation in children. Study findings and constraints: Recipient T cells and thymic progenitors that survived gave rise to the high TCRbeta diversity observed at day 60 in some patients. Expanded graft clones, several hundred of them, were reportedly the source of alpha-beta T cells about two months after transplant. It was newly produced T cells that mostly accounted for T-cell counts and diversity one year after transplant.

Unique molecular identifiers tagged the TCRbeta library. From the PCR reads, TCRdb called clonotypes with MiXCR, one entry per CDR3 protein. This sample has a few hundred thousand distinct CDR3 sequences, with 11% found just once. The sample was peripheral blood, taken 180 days after TCRalphabeta/CD19-depleted stem cell transplant. V and J are TRBV7-8 and TRBJ1-2, with D hard to call. The TCR was taken from a male patient between 2 and 10 years old who had a stem cell transplant for chronic granulomatous disease, so the T cells may come from the graft donor. The CDR3 region is CASSLPGVPYGFTF. DNA of the CDR3: TGTGCCAGCAGCTTACCTGGGGTACCCTATGGCTTCACCTTC.